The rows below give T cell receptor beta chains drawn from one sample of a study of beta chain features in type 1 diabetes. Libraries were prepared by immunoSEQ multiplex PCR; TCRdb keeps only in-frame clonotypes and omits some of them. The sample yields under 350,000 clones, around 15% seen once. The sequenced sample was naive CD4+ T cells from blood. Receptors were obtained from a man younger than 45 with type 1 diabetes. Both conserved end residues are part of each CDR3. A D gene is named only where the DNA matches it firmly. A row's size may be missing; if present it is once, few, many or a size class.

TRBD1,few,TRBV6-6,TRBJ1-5,TGTGCCAGCAGTTACGTGGCCAGGGGGACCCAGCCCCAGCATTTT,CASSYVARGTQPQHF
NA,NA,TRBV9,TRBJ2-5,TGTGCCAGCAGCGTCCGGACAGATAACCAAGAGACCCAGTACTTC,CASSVRTDNQETQYF
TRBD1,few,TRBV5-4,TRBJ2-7,TGTGCCAGCAGCCCACCCGGGGCAGGGGGCAACGAGCAGTACTTC,CASSPPGAGGNEQYF
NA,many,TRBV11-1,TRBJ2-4,TGTGCCAGCAGCTTACGCCGAGTTAACATTCAGTACTTC,CASSLRRVNIQYF
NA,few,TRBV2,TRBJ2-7,TGTGCCAGCAGTGATCAAAAGCACGAGCAGTACTTC,CASSDQKHEQYF
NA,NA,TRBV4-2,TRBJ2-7,TGTGCCAGCAGCCAAGATACAGGGAACTACGAGCAGTACTTC,CASSQDTGNYEQYF
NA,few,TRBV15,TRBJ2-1,TGTGCCACCAGCGCGGAGACAGTTAGCTCCTACAATGAGCAGTTCTTC,CATSAETVSSYNEQFF
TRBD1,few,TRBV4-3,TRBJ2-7,TGCGCCAGCAGCCACCACAGGGGGCTGAGGTACGAGCAGTACTTC,CASSHHRGLRYEQYF
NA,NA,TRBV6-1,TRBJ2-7,TGTGCCAGCAGTGAGATCGGCAGGGAATACGAGCAGTACTTC,CASSEIGREYEQYF
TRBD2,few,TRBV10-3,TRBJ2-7,TGTGCCATCGGACTAGCGGGAGGGGACGAGCAGTACTTC,CAIGLAGGDEQYF
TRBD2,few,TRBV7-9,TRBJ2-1,TGTGCCAGCAGCTTAGGCGGGAGTACCTACAATGAGCAGTTCTTC,CASSLGGSTYNEQFF
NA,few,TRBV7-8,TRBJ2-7,TGTGCCAGCAGCTTAACTACTAGTATCTACGAGCAGTACTTC,CASSLTTSIYEQYF
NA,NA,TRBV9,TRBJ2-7,TGTGCCAGCAGCGCCCGGGACACCAGCTACGAGCAGTACTTC,CASSARDTSYEQYF
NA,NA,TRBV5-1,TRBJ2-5,TGCGCCAGCAGCTGGGGCAGGGAAGAGACCCAGTACTTC,CASSWGREETQYF
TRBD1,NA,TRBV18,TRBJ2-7,TGTGCCAGCTCACCCGTTTCAGGGGGACAGGGACGCGAGCAGTACTTC,CASSPVSGGQGREQYF
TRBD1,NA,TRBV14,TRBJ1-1,TGTGCCAGCAGCCAAGTCGGGACAGGGGGCCGCCAAGCTTTCTTT,CASSQVGTGGRQAFF
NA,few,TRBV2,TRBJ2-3,TGTGCCAGCCGAGAGCGCACAGATACGCAGTATTTT,CASRERTDTQYF
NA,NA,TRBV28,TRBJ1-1,TGTGCCAGCAGTCTCCTCCTTGACAGGCTTGAAGCTTTCTTT,CASSLLLDRLEAFF
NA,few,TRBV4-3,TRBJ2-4,TGCGCCAGCAGCCTAACAGGGTTTTCGGACAAAAACATTCAGTACTTC,CASSLTGFSDKNIQYF
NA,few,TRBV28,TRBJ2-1,TGTGCCAGCAGTTTGGTCCTCAGCTCCTACAATGAGCAGTTCTTC,CASSLVLSSYNEQFF
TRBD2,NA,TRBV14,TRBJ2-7,TGTGCCAGCAGCCTCGGGACTAGCGGATCCTACGAGCAGTACTTC,CASSLGTSGSYEQYF
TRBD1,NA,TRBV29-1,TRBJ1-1,TGCAGCGCGTCCGGGACAGGGGGAAGAATCACTGAAGCTTTCTTT,CSASGTGGRITEAFF
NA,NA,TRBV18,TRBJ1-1,TGTGCCAGCTCGCCAAAATCTGGGGGCGGCCCTGAAGCTTTCTTT,CASSPKSGGGPEAFF
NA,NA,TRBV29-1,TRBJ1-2,TGCAGCGTTCTTGACGCAGCCGCGGTTGGCTACACCTTC,CSVLDAAAVGYTF
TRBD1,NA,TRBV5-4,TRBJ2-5,TGTGCCAGCAGCTTACCGGACAGGGGAGAGACCCAGTACTTC,CASSLPDRGETQYF
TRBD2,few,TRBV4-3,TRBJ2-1,TGCGCCAGCAGCCAAGATCGGGCTAGCGGGATTGGCAATGAGCAGTTCTTC,CASSQDRASGIGNEQFF
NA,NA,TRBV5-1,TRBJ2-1,TGCGCCAGCAGCTTGGGTGGGGCCAGCTACAATGAGCAGTTCTTC,CASSLGGASYNEQFF
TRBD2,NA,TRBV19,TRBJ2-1,TGTGCCAGTACCCCGAGGACTAGCGGGAGAGGGGATGAGCAGTTCTTC,CASTPRTSGRGDEQFF
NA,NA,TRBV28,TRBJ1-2,TGTGCCAGCCTAGCGAGAAACAGGCATGGCTACACCTTC,CASLARNRHGYTF
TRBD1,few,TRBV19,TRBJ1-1,TGTGCCAGTAGTATTCGAGGACAGGGACACAGCACTGAAGCTTTCTTT,CASSIRGQGHSTEAFF
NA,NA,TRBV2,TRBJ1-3,TGTGCCAGCAACCTGCCGGGAGCTGGAAACACCATATATTTT,CASNLPGAGNTIYF
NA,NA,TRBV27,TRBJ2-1,TGTGCCAGCACCAGGCAGGTCGACAATGAGCAGTTCTTC,CASTRQVDNEQFF
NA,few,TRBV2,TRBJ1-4,TGTGCCAGCAACACCTTAAGTGAAAAACTGTTTTTT,CASNTLSEKLFF
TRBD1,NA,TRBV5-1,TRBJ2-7,TGCGCCAGCAGCTTTACCTCGGACAGGGGCCGCCACGAGCAGTACTTC,CASSFTSDRGRHEQYF
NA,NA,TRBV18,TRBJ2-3,TGTGCCAGCTCACCACTCGCAGGGCCGAGCACAGATACGCAGTATTTT,CASSPLAGPSTDTQYF
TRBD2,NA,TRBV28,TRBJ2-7,TGTGCCAGCAGCTCCGGGACTAGGTCCTACGAGCAGTACTTC,CASSSGTRSYEQYF
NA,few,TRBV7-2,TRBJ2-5,TGTGCCAGCAGCTTCGAGAGGGAGACCCAGTACTTC,CASSFERETQYF
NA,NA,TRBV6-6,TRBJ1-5,TGTGCCAGCGGAGGGGTAGGGCAGCCCCAGCATTTT,CASGGVGQPQHF
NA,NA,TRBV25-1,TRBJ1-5,TGTGCCAGCAGTGAATCGGGAGGGTACCAGCCCCAGCATTTT,CASSESGGYQPQHF
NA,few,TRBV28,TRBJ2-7,TGTGCCAGCACCTCTGGCGGGGTAAGCTCCTACGAGCAGTACTTC,CASTSGGVSSYEQYF
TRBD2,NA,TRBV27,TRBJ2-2,TGTGCCAGCAGTTTATCGTGGGTGGGACTACAAACCGGGGAGCTGTTTTTT,CASSLSWVGLQTGELFF
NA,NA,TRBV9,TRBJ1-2,TGTGCCAGCAGCGTAGCGAGTCGGGGAAACTATGGCTACACCTTC,CASSVASRGNYGYTF
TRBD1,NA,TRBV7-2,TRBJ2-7,TGTGCCAGCAGCTTATTGTGGGACAGGGGTTGGAACTTC,CASSLLWDRGWNF
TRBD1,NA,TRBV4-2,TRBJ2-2,TGTGCCAGCAGACCTACAGGGGACGGGGAGCTGTTTTTT,CASRPTGDGELFF
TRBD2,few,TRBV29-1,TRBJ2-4,TGCAGCGTTGGAGGAGCGGGAGTTAATAACATTCAGTACTTC,CSVGGAGVNNIQYF
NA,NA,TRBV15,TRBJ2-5,TGTGCCACCAGCAGAGATCTACAAGAGACCCAGTACTTC,CATSRDLQETQYF
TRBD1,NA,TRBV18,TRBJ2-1,TGTGCCAGCTCGTCACAGGGACAGGGGCGCTACAATAAGCAGTTCTTC,CASSSQGQGRYNKQFF
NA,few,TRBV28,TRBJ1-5,TGTGCCAGCAATGACAGACACTATAGCAATCAGCCCCAGCATTTT,CASNDRHYSNQPQHF
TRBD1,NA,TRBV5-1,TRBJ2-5,TGCGCCAGCAGCCAGGACAGGGGTGAGACCCAGTACTTC,CASSQDRGETQYF
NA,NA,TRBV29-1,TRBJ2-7,TGCAGCGTTCATTCCTCCTACGAGCAGTACTTC,CSVHSSYEQYF
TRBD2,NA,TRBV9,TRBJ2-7,TGTGCCAGCAGCGTAGATCCAGCGGGAGGGCTAGGCGAGCAGTACTTC,CASSVDPAGGLGEQYF
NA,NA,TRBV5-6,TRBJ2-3,TGTGCCAGCAGCCCCCGTAGCGGCCCCACAGATACGCAGTATTTT,CASSPRSGPTDTQYF
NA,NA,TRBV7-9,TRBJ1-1,TGTGCCAGCAGCTTAGTTCGGGGTACGGGAACTGAAGCTTTCTTT,CASSLVRGTGTEAFF
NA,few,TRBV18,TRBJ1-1,TGTGCCAGCTCACCAGGGACAACGAACACTGAAGCTTTCTTT,CASSPGTTNTEAFF
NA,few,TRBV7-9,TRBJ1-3,TGTGCCGCTCGTGTCGGGAGCACTGGAAACACCATATATTTT,CAARVGSTGNTIYF
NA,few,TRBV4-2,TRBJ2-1,TGTGCCAGCAGCCAAGATTGGGCGGGGCTTGAGCAGTTCTTC,CASSQDWAGLEQFF
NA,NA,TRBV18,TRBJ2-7,TGTGCCAGCTCACCACCGGGACATGACGAGCAGTACTTC,CASSPPGHDEQYF
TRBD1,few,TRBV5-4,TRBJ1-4,TGTGCCAGCAGCCCTCGGACAGGGGGTAATGAAAAACTGTTTTTT,CASSPRTGGNEKLFF